Here is one T cell receptor (beta chain) with its context. The sample is drawn from a study of cytomegalovirus exposure and HLA in healthy donors. This PCR relied on a set of 60 Vbeta primers and 13 Jbeta primers. The assay was immunoSEQ multiplex PCR, and TCRdb's table has in-frame clones only and misses some. The sample lists some 240,000 clones; roughly 91% were seen once. Specimen: PBMCs. The clonotype was recovered from a girl aged 2 to 9 in good health and CMV-seronegative.

The CDR3 coding sequence is TGTGCCATCAGTGAGTCCCTTTGGACAGGGACCATCGAGCAGTACTTC. Translation gives CAISESLWTGTIEQYF. The V call is TRBV10-3, the J call TRBJ2-7, with 8 bases matching TRBD1. The trim removed 0 bases at V and 6 bases at J, leaving 10 bases unmatched. Germline V gives CDR1 ENHRY, CDR2 SYGVKD. The CDR3 has 16 residues.